The entry that follows covers one T cell receptor beta chain sequence. The data belong to a study of lymphopenia after photon versus proton radiotherapy. The CDR3 runs 16 residues. Looked up from germline, CDR1 is SEHNR and CDR2 is FQNEAQ (reference sequence). V was cut by 3 bases and J by 0 bases, with 12 bases left in between. The protocol was immunoSEQ multiplex PCR, while the TCRdb copy is restricted to in-frame clones and leaves out a portion. This table has some 40,000 clones, about 93% appearing once. This specimen was peripheral blood, taken from a patient treated with photon-based radiotherapy. The clonotype originates from a man aged 55 to 69 with cholangiocarcinoma. This chain connects TRBV7-9 to TRBJ1-3; no clear D. Here the CDR3 reads CASSFPGVPSGNTIYF. The CDR3 DNA reads TGTGCCAGCAGCTTCCCCGGGGTCCCCTCTGGAAACACCATATATTTT.